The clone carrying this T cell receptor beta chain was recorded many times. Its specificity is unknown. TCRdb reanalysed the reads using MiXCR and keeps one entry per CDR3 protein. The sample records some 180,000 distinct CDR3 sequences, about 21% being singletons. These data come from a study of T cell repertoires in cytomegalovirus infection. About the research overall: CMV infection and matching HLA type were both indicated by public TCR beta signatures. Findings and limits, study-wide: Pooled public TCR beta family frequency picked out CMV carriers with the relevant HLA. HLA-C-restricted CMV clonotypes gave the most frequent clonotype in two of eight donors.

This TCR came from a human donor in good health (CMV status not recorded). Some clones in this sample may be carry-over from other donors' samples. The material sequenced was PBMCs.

The CDR3: CASSRMVGNQPQHF. CDR3 in DNA: TGTGCCAGCAGTCGGATGGTCGGCAATCAGCCCCAGCATTTT. The chain recombines TRBV28 with TRBJ1-5; D uncertain. Germline V gene lookup returns CDR1 MDHEN and CDR2 SYDVKM. There are 14 residues in the CDR3. With 5 bases removed from V and 2 bases from J, the gap between germline ends came to 10 bases. Complete variable domain (other parts from reference TRBV28 and TRBJ1-5): DVKVTQSSRYLVKRTGEKVFLECVQDMDHENMFWYRQDPGLGLRLIYFSYDVKMKEKGDIPEGYSVSREKKERFSLILESASTNQTSMYLCASSRMVGNQPQHFGDGTRLSIL.